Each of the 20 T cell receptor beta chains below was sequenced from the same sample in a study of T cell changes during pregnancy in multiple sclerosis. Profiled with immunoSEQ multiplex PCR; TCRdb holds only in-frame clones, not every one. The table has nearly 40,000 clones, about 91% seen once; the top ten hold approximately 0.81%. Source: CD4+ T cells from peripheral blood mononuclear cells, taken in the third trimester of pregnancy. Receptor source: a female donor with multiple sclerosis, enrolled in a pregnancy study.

The CDR3 region is CASSEPLYLPETGEQYF. CDR3 nucleotides: TGTGCCAGCAGCGAGCCCCTTTACCTCCCTGAGACGGGGGAGCAGTACTTC. The chain links TRBV9 to TRBJ2-7, with TRBD2 as a possible D gene (5 bases). This CDR3 region has 17 residues. Deletions cut 3 bases from V and 7 bases from J, with 26 bases between. Germline-derived CDR1 and CDR2 are SGDLS and YYNGEE.

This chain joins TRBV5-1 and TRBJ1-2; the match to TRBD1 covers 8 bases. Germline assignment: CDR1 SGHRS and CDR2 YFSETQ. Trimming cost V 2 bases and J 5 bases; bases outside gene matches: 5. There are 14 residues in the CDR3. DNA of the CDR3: TGCGCCAGCAGCTTCGGACAGGGCGGATATGGCTACACCTTC. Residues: CASSFGQGGYGYTF.

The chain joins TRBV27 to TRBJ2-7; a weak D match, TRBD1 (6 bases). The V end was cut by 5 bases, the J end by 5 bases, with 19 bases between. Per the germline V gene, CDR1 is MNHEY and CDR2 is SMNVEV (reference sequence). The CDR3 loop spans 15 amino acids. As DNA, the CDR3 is TGTGCCAGCAGTCCAACCCTGGACAGCCGCCACGAGCAGTACTTC. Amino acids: CASSPTLDSRHEQYF.

The CDR3 region has the DNA TGTGCCAGCCACCGCGACAGGATCCCCACAGATACGCAGTATTTT. Protein: CASHRDRIPTDTQYF. The J gene is TRBJ2-3, the V gene TRBV27, with a tentative D call TRBD1 (6 bases). From germline, CDR1 is MNHEY and CDR2 SMNVEV (reference sequence). This CDR3 region has 15 residues. The V end was cut by 8 bases, the J end by 2 bases, with 17 bases between.

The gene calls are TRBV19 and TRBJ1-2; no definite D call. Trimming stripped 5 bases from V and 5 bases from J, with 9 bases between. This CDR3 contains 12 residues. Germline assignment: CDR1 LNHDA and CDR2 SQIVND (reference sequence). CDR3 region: CASSREAYGYTF. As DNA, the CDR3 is TGTGCCAGTAGTCGGGAGGCGTATGGCTACACCTTC.

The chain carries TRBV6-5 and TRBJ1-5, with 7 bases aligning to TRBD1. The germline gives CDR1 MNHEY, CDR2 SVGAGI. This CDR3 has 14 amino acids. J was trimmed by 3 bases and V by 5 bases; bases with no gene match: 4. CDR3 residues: CASSETGNNQPQHF. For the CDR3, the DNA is TGTGCCAGCAGTGAGACAGGGAACAATCAGCCCCAGCATTTT.

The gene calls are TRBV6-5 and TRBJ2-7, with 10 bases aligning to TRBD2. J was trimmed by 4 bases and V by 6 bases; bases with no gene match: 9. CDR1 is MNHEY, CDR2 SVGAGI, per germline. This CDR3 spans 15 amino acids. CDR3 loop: CASRPGASGSYEQYF. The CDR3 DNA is TGTGCCAGCAGGCCTGGGGCTAGCGGGAGTTACGAGCAGTACTTC.

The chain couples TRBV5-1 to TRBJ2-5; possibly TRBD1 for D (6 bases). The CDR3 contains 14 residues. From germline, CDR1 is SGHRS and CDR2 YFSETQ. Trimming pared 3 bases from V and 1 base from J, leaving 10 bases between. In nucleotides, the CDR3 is TGCGCCAGCAGCTCAGGGACATCCCAAGAGACCCAGTACTTC. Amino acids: CASSSGTSQETQYF.

CDR3 sequence: CASSTQPTGTYGYTF. For the CDR3, the DNA is TGTGCCAGCAGTACCCAACCGACAGGGACCTATGGCTACACCTTC. The chain links TRBV28 to TRBJ1-2, with 7 bases lining up with TRBD1. The V gene end was trimmed by 5 bases and the J gene end by 4 bases; junction bases not matched to a gene: 10. This CDR3 has 15 amino acids. The germline V gene encodes CDR1 MDHEN and CDR2 SYDVKM.

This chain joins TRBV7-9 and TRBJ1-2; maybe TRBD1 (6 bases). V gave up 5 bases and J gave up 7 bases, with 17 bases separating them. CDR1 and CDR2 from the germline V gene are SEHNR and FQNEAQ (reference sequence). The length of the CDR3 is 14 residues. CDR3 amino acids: CASSMPLTGPGYTF. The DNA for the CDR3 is TGTGCCAGCAGCATGCCGTTGACAGGTCCTGGCTACACCTTC.

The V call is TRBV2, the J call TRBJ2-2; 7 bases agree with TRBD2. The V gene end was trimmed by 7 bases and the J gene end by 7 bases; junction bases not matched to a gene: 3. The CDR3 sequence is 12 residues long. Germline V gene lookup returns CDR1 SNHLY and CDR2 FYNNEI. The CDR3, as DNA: TGTGCCAGCATACGGGAGGTCGGGGAGCTGTTTTTT. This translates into CASIREVGELFF.

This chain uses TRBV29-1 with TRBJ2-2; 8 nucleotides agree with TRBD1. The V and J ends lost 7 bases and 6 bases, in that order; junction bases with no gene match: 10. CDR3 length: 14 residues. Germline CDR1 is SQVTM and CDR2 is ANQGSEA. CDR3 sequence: CSASRDRQAGELFF. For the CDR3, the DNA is TGCAGCGCATCGCGGGACAGGCAAGCCGGGGAGCTGTTTTTT.

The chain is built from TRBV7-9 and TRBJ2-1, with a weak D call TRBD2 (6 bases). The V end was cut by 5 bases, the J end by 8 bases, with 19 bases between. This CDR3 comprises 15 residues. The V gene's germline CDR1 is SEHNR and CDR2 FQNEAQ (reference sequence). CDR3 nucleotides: TGTGCCAGCAGCCCTAAGACTAGAGTTGGCGATGAGCAGTTCTTC. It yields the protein CASSPKTRVGDEQFF.

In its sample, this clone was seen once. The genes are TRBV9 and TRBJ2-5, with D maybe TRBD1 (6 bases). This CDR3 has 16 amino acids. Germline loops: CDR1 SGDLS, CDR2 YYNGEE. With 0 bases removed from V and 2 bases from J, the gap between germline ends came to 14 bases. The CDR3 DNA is TGTGCCAGCAGCGTAGGCTCAGGGGCAGGGCAAGAGACCCAGTACTTC. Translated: CASSVGSGAGQETQYF.

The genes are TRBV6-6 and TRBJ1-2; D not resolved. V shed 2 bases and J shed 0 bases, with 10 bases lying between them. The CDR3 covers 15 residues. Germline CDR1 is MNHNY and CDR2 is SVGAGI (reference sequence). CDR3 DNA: TGTGCCAGCAGTTACGCCCCGGGGACTAACTATGGCTACACCTTC. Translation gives CASSYAPGTNYGYTF.

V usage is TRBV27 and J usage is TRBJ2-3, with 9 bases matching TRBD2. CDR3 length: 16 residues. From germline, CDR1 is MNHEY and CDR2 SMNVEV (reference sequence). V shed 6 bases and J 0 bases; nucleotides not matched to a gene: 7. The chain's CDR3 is CASRGSGSLSTDTQYF. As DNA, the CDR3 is TGTGCCAGCAGGGGTAGCGGGAGCTTGAGCACAGATACGCAGTATTTT.

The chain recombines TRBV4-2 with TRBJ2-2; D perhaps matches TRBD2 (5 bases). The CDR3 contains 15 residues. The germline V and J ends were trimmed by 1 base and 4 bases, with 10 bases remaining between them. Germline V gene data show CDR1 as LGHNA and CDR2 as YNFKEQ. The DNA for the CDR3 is TGTGCCAGCAGCCAAGTGGGCGGGCTCACCGGGGAGCTGTTTTTT. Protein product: CASSQVGGLTGELFF.

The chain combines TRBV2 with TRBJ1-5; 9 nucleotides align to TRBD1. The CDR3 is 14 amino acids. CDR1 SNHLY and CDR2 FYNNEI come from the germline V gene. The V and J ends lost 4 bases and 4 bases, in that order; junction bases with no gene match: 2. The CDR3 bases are TGTGCCAGCAGTGGACAGGGGGGGAATCAGCCCCAGCATTTT. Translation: CASSGQGGNQPQHF. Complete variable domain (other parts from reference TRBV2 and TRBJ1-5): EPEVTQTPSHQVTQMGQEVILRCVPISNHLYFYWYRQILGQKVEFLVSFYNNEISEKSEIFDDQFSVERPDGSNFTLKIRSTKLEDSAMYFCASSGQGGNQPQHFGDGTRLSIL.

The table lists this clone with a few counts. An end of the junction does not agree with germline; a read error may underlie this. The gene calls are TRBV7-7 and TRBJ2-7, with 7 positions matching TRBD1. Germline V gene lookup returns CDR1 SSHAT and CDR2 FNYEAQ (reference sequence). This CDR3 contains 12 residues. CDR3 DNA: TGTGCTAGCAGCCCTACAGGGGATGAGCAGTACTTC. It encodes CASSPTGDEQYF.

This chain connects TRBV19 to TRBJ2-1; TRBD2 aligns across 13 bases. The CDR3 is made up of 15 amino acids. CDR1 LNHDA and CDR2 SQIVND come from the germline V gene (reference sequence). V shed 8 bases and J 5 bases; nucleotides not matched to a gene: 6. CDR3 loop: CASRPGLAGHNEQFF. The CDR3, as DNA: TGTGCCAGTCGTCCGGGACTAGCGGGACACAATGAGCAGTTCTTC.